A selection of T cell receptor beta chains follows, all from one sample in a study of shared clonotypes between healthy human individuals. Sequencing used immunoSEQ multiplex PCR; TCRdb keeps in-frame clones, though not all of them. Altogether about 1.5 million clones are present, about 98% being singletons, with the ten largest covering roughly 0.42%. The specimen was naive CD4+ T cells sorted from blood. Receptors were obtained from a man aged 25-45 years in good health. Each CDR3 is given with its conserved first and last residue. The order of the fields is CDR3 length, V gene, J gene, clone size, D gene, CDR3 protein, CDR3 DNA. A D gene is named only where the DNA matches it firmly. Not every row has a clone size; where given, it reads once, few, many or a size class.

CDR3 length: 14; V gene: TRBV5-1; J gene: TRBJ1-4; clone size: .; D gene: .; CDR3 protein: CASSLGLIREKLFF; CDR3 DNA: TGCGCCAGCAGCTTGGGGCTGATAAGAGAAAAACTGTTTTTT
CDR3 length: 14; V gene: TRBV5-1; J gene: TRBJ2-7; clone size: .; D gene: .; CDR3 protein: CASSPTGAHYEQYF; CDR3 DNA: TGCGCCAGCAGCCCGACAGGAGCCCACTACGAGCAGTACTTC
CDR3 length: 15; V gene: TRBV5-4; J gene: TRBJ2-7; clone size: .; D gene: TRBD1; CDR3 protein: CASSVEGTGVYEQYF; CDR3 DNA: TGTGCCAGCAGCGTCGAAGGGACAGGGGTCTACGAGCAGTACTTC
CDR3 length: 15; V gene: TRBV27; J gene: TRBJ2-3; clone size: .; D gene: .; CDR3 protein: CASSFEGTSTDTQYF; CDR3 DNA: TGTGCCAGCAGTTTTGAGGGAACTAGCACAGATACGCAGTATTTT
CDR3 length: 16; V gene: TRBV7-8; J gene: TRBJ2-1; clone size: .; D gene: .; CDR3 protein: CASSSILRDGINEQFF; CDR3 DNA: TGTGCCAGCAGCTCCATCCTGCGGGACGGGATCAATGAGCAGTTCTTC
CDR3 length: 17; V gene: TRBV5-1; J gene: TRBJ2-4; clone size: .; D gene: .; CDR3 protein: CASSLRPKEGLGNIQYF; CDR3 DNA: TGCGCCAGCAGCTTGAGGCCGAAAGAGGGGCTTGGAAACATTCAGTACTTC
CDR3 length: 13; V gene: TRBV18; J gene: TRBJ1-5; clone size: .; D gene: .; CDR3 protein: CASSPGEDQPQHF; CDR3 DNA: TGTGCCAGCTCACCTGGGGAGGATCAGCCCCAGCATTTT
CDR3 length: 14; V gene: TRBV7-9; J gene: TRBJ2-1; clone size: once; D gene: .; CDR3 protein: CASSSWDGVNEQFF; CDR3 DNA: TGTGCCAGCAGCTCCTGGGACGGCGTCAATGAGCAGTTCTTC
CDR3 length: 12; V gene: TRBV29-1; J gene: TRBJ2-7; clone size: .; D gene: .; CDR3 protein: CSVEDGGDEQYF; CDR3 DNA: TGCAGCGTTGAAGATGGGGGTGACGAGCAGTACTTC
CDR3 length: 15; V gene: TRBV6-7; J gene: TRBJ2-7; clone size: .; D gene: .; CDR3 protein: CASSRRGGNSYEQYF; CDR3 DNA: TGTGCCAGCAGCCGCCGGGGCGGGAACTCCTACGAGCAGTACTTC
CDR3 length: 13; V gene: TRBV7-6; J gene: TRBJ2-2; clone size: .; D gene: .; CDR3 protein: CASSLARGGELFF; CDR3 DNA: TGTGCCAGCAGCTTAGCCCGGGGCGGGGAGCTGTTTTTT
CDR3 length: 14; V gene: TRBV7-2; J gene: TRBJ1-2; clone size: .; D gene: .; CDR3 protein: CASSLKGSNYGYTF; CDR3 DNA: TGTGCCAGCAGCTTGAAGGGGTCAAACTATGGCTACACCTTC
CDR3 length: 14; V gene: TRBV2; J gene: TRBJ2-7; clone size: .; D gene: TRBD2; CDR3 protein: CASNRLAGEVEQYF; CDR3 DNA: TGTGCCAGCAACAGACTAGCGGGAGAGGTCGAGCAGTACTTC
CDR3 length: 13; V gene: TRBV5-4; J gene: TRBJ2-6; clone size: .; D gene: .; CDR3 protein: CASSWTEANVLTF; CDR3 DNA: TGTGCCAGCAGCTGGACTGAGGCCAACGTCCTGACTTTC
CDR3 length: 13; V gene: TRBV9; J gene: TRBJ1-3; clone size: .; D gene: .; CDR3 protein: CASSSQGQNTIYF; CDR3 DNA: TGTGCCAGCAGCTCCCAGGGGCAAAACACCATATATTTT
CDR3 length: 14; V gene: TRBV11-1; J gene: TRBJ2-2; clone size: .; D gene: .; CDR3 protein: CASSPAGTVGELFF; CDR3 DNA: TGTGCCAGCAGCCCTGCGGGAACTGTCGGGGAGCTGTTTTTT
CDR3 length: 19; V gene: TRBV18; J gene: TRBJ2-3; clone size: .; D gene: TRBD1; CDR3 protein: CASSPLWTGKGGSTDTQYF; CDR3 DNA: TGTGCCAGCTCCCCGCTCTGGACAGGGAAGGGCGGTAGCACAGATACGCAGTATTTT
CDR3 length: 15; V gene: TRBV11-2; J gene: TRBJ2-3; clone size: .; D gene: TRBD2; CDR3 protein: CASSPLAGFGYTQYF; CDR3 DNA: TGTGCCAGCAGCCCTTTAGCGGGATTTGGATATACGCAGTATTTT
CDR3 length: 14; V gene: TRBV28; J gene: TRBJ1-2; clone size: .; D gene: .; CDR3 protein: CASSFLAGDYGYTF; CDR3 DNA: .
CDR3 length: 13; V gene: TRBV5-6; J gene: TRBJ2-1; clone size: once; D gene: TRBD1; CDR3 protein: CASSRDRSNEQFF; CDR3 DNA: TGTGCCAGCAGTCGGGACAGAAGCAATGAGCAGTTCTTC
CDR3 length: 19; V gene: TRBV5-1; J gene: TRBJ2-1; clone size: .; D gene: TRBD2; CDR3 protein: CASSFIAGGRLGSYNEQFF; CDR3 DNA: TGCGCCAGCAGCTTTATAGCGGGAGGCCGACTAGGCTCCTACAATGAGCAGTTCTTC
CDR3 length: 14; V gene: TRBV19; J gene: TRBJ2-7; clone size: .; D gene: .; CDR3 protein: CASSSTAFSYEQYF; CDR3 DNA: TGTGCCAGTAGTAGCACAGCATTCTCCTACGAGCAGTACTTC
CDR3 length: 11; V gene: TRBV6-1; J gene: TRBJ2-5; clone size: once; D gene: .; CDR3 protein: CASSPKETQYF; CDR3 DNA: TGTGCCAGCAGCCCTAAGGAGACCCAGTACTTC
CDR3 length: 16; V gene: TRBV7-9; J gene: TRBJ2-2; clone size: once; D gene: .; CDR3 protein: CAITQLHRKNTGELFF; CDR3 DNA: TGTGCCATAACGCAACTGCACCGTAAGAACACCGGGGAGCTGTTTTTT
CDR3 length: 11; V gene: TRBV10-2; J gene: TRBJ2-1; clone size: .; D gene: .; CDR3 protein: CASRSADEQFF; CDR3 DNA: TGCGCCAGTCGTTCAGCCGATGAGCAGTTCTTC
CDR3 length: 15; V gene: TRBV18; J gene: TRBJ1-2; clone size: .; D gene: .; CDR3 protein: CASSAPGQPNYGYTF; CDR3 DNA: TGTGCCAGCTCAGCACCGGGACAACCCAACTATGGCTACACCTTC
CDR3 length: 14; V gene: TRBV18; J gene: TRBJ2-1; clone size: .; D gene: .; CDR3 protein: CASHGGTGNNEQFF; CDR3 DNA: TGTGCCAGCCACGGGGGCACGGGGAACAATGAGCAGTTCTTC
CDR3 length: 17; V gene: TRBV7-8; J gene: TRBJ1-3; clone size: .; D gene: TRBD1; CDR3 protein: CASSLYRGVTSGNTIYF; CDR3 DNA: TGTGCCAGCAGCCTGTACAGGGGGGTTACCTCTGGAAACACCATATATTTT
CDR3 length: 11; V gene: TRBV19; J gene: TRBJ2-7; clone size: once; D gene: .; CDR3 protein: CASSHGYEQYF; CDR3 DNA: TGTGCCAGTAGTCACGGCTACGAGCAGTACTTC
CDR3 length: 14; V gene: TRBV25-1; J gene: TRBJ2-7; clone size: .; D gene: .; CDR3 protein: CASSEFDARYEQYF; CDR3 DNA: TGTGCCAGCAGTGAATTTGACGCTCGCTACGAGCAGTACTTC
CDR3 length: 16; V gene: TRBV9; J gene: TRBJ1-1; clone size: .; D gene: .; CDR3 protein: CASSVSGESMNTEAFF; CDR3 DNA: TGTGCCAGCAGCGTCTCAGGGGAGTCCATGAACACTGAAGCTTTCTTT
CDR3 length: 17; V gene: TRBV28; J gene: TRBJ1-4; clone size: .; D gene: TRBD1; CDR3 protein: CASIEGTGLATNEKLFF; CDR3 DNA: TGTGCCAGCATCGAAGGGACAGGGTTGGCAACTAATGAAAAACTGTTTTTT
CDR3 length: 15; V gene: TRBV7-3; J gene: TRBJ2-7; clone size: .; D gene: TRBD2; CDR3 protein: CASSPSGSAYYEQYF; CDR3 DNA: TGTGCCAGCAGCCCAAGCGGGAGTGCCTACTACGAGCAGTACTTC
CDR3 length: 13; V gene: TRBV7-3; J gene: TRBJ2-5; clone size: .; D gene: .; CDR3 protein: CASSLWQGETQYF; CDR3 DNA: TGTGCCAGCAGCTTATGGCAGGGGGAGACCCAGTACTTC
CDR3 length: 11; V gene: TRBV20-1; J gene: TRBJ2-1; clone size: .; D gene: .; CDR3 protein: CSARGPKEQFF; CDR3 DNA: TGCAGTGCTAGGGGGCCAAAGGAGCAGTTCTTC
CDR3 length: 14; V gene: TRBV5-1; J gene: TRBJ2-1; clone size: .; D gene: TRBD1; CDR3 protein: CASSLGQPRQRTLF; CDR3 DNA: TGCGCCAGCAGCCTGGGACAGCCCAGACAGAGAACCCTCTTC
CDR3 length: 13; V gene: TRBV18; J gene: TRBJ1-1; clone size: .; D gene: TRBD1; CDR3 protein: CASSPSTGSEAFF; CDR3 DNA: TGTGCCAGCTCACCATCGACAGGGTCTGAAGCTTTCTTT
CDR3 length: 13; V gene: TRBV28; J gene: TRBJ1-2; clone size: .; D gene: .; CDR3 protein: CASSQDSVYGYTF; CDR3 DNA: TGTGCCAGCAGCCAGGACAGTGTCTATGGCTACACCTTC
CDR3 length: 16; V gene: TRBV5-1; J gene: TRBJ1-1; clone size: .; D gene: .; CDR3 protein: CASSSLPSGVGTEAFF; CDR3 DNA: TGCGCCAGCAGCTCCCTACCGTCCGGGGTGGGCACTGAAGCTTTCTTT
CDR3 length: 13; V gene: TRBV9; J gene: TRBJ2-5; clone size: .; D gene: .; CDR3 protein: CASSVGGGKTQYF; CDR3 DNA: TGTGCCAGCAGCGTAGGTGGGGGAAAGACCCAGTACTTC
CDR3 length: 15; V gene: TRBV5-1; J gene: TRBJ2-7; clone size: .; D gene: .; CDR3 protein: CASSFGPEGSYEQYF; CDR3 DNA: TGCGCCAGCAGCTTCGGGCCCGAGGGTTCCTACGAGCAGTACTTC
CDR3 length: 18; V gene: TRBV9; J gene: TRBJ1-1; clone size: once; D gene: TRBD1; CDR3 protein: CASSAISGTAKMNTEAFF; CDR3 DNA: TGTGCCAGCAGCGCAATCTCCGGGACAGCCAAGATGAACACTGAAGCTTTCTTT
CDR3 length: 15; V gene: TRBV29-1; J gene: TRBJ2-1; clone size: once; D gene: TRBD1; CDR3 protein: CSVVGDRERYNEQFF; CDR3 DNA: TGCAGCGTTGTCGGGGACAGGGAACGATACAATGAGCAGTTCTTC
CDR3 length: 14; V gene: TRBV6-1; J gene: TRBJ2-1; clone size: .; D gene: TRBD2; CDR3 protein: CASSMGDGRAEQFF; CDR3 DNA: TGTGCCAGCAGTATGGGGGACGGGAGGGCTGAGCAGTTCTTC
CDR3 length: 17; V gene: TRBV18; J gene: TRBJ1-1; clone size: .; D gene: .; CDR3 protein: CASSPLGGLERDTEAFF; CDR3 DNA: TGTGCCAGCTCACCACTTGGTGGACTTGAGAGGGACACTGAAGCTTTCTTT
CDR3 length: 15; V gene: TRBV6-5; J gene: TRBJ1-4; clone size: once; D gene: TRBD1; CDR3 protein: CASSYRTGGWEKLFF; CDR3 DNA: TGTGCCAGCAGTTATCGGACAGGGGGATGGGAAAAACTGTTTTTT
CDR3 length: 17; V gene: TRBV18; J gene: TRBJ2-7; clone size: .; D gene: .; CDR3 protein: CASSPYVLRGSPYEQYF; CDR3 DNA: TGTGCCAGCTCACCATACGTCCTTCGGGGGTCTCCCTACGAGCAGTACTTC
CDR3 length: 15; V gene: TRBV9; J gene: TRBJ2-1; clone size: .; D gene: .; CDR3 protein: CASSLGVWGDNEQFF; CDR3 DNA: TGTGCCAGCAGCCTAGGCGTGTGGGGCGACAATGAGCAGTTCTTC
CDR3 length: 13; V gene: TRBV5-1; J gene: TRBJ1-4; clone size: .; D gene: .; CDR3 protein: CASSPGPNEKLFF; CDR3 DNA: TGCGCCAGCAGCCCCGGACCTAATGAAAAACTGTTTTTT
CDR3 length: 15; V gene: TRBV5-5; J gene: TRBJ1-2; clone size: .; D gene: TRBD1; CDR3 protein: CASSSGQGANYGYTF; CDR3 DNA: TGTGCCAGCAGCTCTGGACAGGGGGCGAACTATGGCTACACCTTC